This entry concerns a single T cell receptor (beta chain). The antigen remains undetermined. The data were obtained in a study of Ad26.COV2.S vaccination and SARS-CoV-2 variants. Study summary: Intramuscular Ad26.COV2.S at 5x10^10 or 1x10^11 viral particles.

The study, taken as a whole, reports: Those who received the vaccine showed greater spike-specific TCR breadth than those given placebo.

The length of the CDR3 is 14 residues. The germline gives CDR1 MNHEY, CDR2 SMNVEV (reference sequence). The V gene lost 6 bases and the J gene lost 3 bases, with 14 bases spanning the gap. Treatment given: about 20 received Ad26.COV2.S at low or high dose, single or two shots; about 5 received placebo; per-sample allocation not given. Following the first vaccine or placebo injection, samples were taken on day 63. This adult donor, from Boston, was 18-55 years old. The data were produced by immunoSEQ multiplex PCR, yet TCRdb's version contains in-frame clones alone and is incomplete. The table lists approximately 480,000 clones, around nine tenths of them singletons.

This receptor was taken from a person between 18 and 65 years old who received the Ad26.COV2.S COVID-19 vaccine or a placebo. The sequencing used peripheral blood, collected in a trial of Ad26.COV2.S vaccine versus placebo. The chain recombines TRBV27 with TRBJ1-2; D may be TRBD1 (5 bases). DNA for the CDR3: TGTGCCAGCAGCCCCGGGACCGGAGACTATGGCTACACCTTC. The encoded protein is CASSPGTGDYGYTF.